This is a list of T cell receptor beta chains from one sample in a study of T cell repertoires in cytomegalovirus infection. These receptors' antigens are unknown. TCRdb recomputed calls from the reads with MiXCR, one row per CDR3 protein. The table lists 150,000 or so distinct CDR3 sequences, more than 30% of them singletons, with about 56% in the top ten. The source was CD8+ T cells from cultured PBMCs, collected from culture after CMV antigen stimulation. These receptor sequences come from a human donor in good health (CMV status not recorded). Some clones in this sample may be carry-over from other donors' samples. Both conserved end residues are part of each CDR3. The D gene is left open where the match is weak. Rows may omit the clone size; those that give it use once, few, many or a size class.

.	TRBV9	TRBJ2-1	few	TGTGCCAGCGGGGAAAGTACAGGGATCTATGAGCAGTTCTTC	CASGESTGIYEQFF
.	TRBV7-9	TRBJ2-3	.	TGTGCCAGCAGCTCCGCGTTGGTAGATACGCAGTATTTT	CASSSALVDTQYF
TRBD2	TRBV7-9	TRBJ2-7	few	TGTGCCAGCAGCCCCACCAGCGGGGATAAGACCTACGAGCAGTACTTC	CASSPTSGDKTYEQYF
.	TRBV27	TRBJ1-1	few	TGTGCCAGCAGTCCTTCCCGCCGGAGCCCGGGACCGGGCACTGAAGCTTTCTTT	CASSPSRRSPGPGTEAFF
TRBD1	TRBV2	TRBJ1-2	.	TGTGCCAGCACTGAGGGGGCCGATGGCTACACCTTC	CASTEGADGYTF
TRBD2	TRBV2	TRBJ2-2	.	TGTGCCAGTCTAGCGGGGGGTACGAACACCGGGGAGCTGTTTTTT	CASLAGGTNTGELFF
TRBD1	TRBV2	TRBJ1-1	.	TGTGCCAGCAGTGACATACAGGGGTACGGTGAAGCTTTCTTT	CASSDIQGYGEAFF
.	TRBV9	TRBJ1-2	few	TGTGCCAGCAGCTCAGGGACATTGGGCTACACCTTC	CASSSGTLGYTF
TRBD2	TRBV28	TRBJ2-1	once	TGTGCCAGCAGTCCAAAGCGGGGGAGGAATGAGCAGTTCTTC	CASSPKRGRNEQFF
.	TRBV28	TRBJ2-1	few	TGTGCCAGCACCAGCATGGCCACCTATTCCTACAATGAGCAGTTCTTC	CASTSMATYSYNEQFF
.	TRBV4-1	TRBJ1-1	many	TGCGCCAGCAGCCAAGACCCAGGGGTGAACACTGAAGCTTTCTTT	CASSQDPGVNTEAFF
.	TRBV7-2	TRBJ2-5	many	TGTGCCAGCAGCTTAGTGGCTGGGGAACAAGAGACCCAGTACTTC	CASSLVAGEQETQYF
TRBD2	TRBV20-1	TRBJ2-1	.	TGCAGTGCTACCAGCGGGGGGCCTCAGAGCGATGAGCAGTTCTTC	CSATSGGPQSDEQFF
.	TRBV7-3	TRBJ2-5	many	TGTGCCAGCAGTTTTGGAGGGGGAGAGACCCAGTACTTC	CASSFGGGETQYF
.	TRBV5-8	TRBJ2-1	.	TGTGCCAGCAGCTTGAGGGGTCACAGCACGTATCTCGATGAGCAGTTCTTC	CASSLRGHSTYLDEQFF
.	TRBV7-8	TRBJ2-3	many	TGTGCCAGCAGCTCCCACCTCACAGATACGCAGTATTTT	CASSSHLTDTQYF
.	TRBV11-2	TRBJ2-3	few	TGTGCCAGCAGCACCTCCATCCCAGATACGCAGTATTTT	CASSTSIPDTQYF
.	TRBV6-5	TRBJ2-3	.	TGTGCCAGCAGTCCCCTCGGGAGCGGGGATACGCAGTATTTT	CASSPLGSGDTQYF
TRBD2	TRBV20-1	TRBJ2-7	few	TGCAGTGCTTCGATAGCGGGGCAGTACGAGCAGTACTTC	CSASIAGQYEQYF
TRBD2	TRBV7-3	TRBJ2-1	few	TGTGCCAGCAGCTTGGGCGGGGGTTCCCATGAGCAGTTCTTC	CASSLGGGSHEQFF
.	TRBV19	TRBJ1-1	few	TGTGCCAGTAGTATGTCGGCCACGAACACTGAAGCTTTCTTT	CASSMSATNTEAFF
.	TRBV5-6	TRBJ2-7	.	TGTGCCAGCAGCTCTGTAGGGGTATACGAGCAGTACTTC	CASSSVGVYEQYF
TRBD1	TRBV28	TRBJ1-3	many	TGTGCCAGCAGTAGACAGGGCGTACCCACCCGCCAATCGGACACCATATATTTT	CASSRQGVPTRQSDTIYF
.	TRBV6-5	TRBJ1-1	many	TGTGCCAGCAGTTACTCGACGAACACTGAAGCTTTCTTT	CASSYSTNTEAFF
TRBD2	TRBV7-9	TRBJ2-5	.	TGTGCCAGCAGCTCCGGACTAGCGGGGGGGGAGACCCAGTACTTC	CASSSGLAGGETQYF
.	TRBV27	TRBJ1-5	few	TGTGCCAGCAGGGCAGGACGGCAGCCCCAGCATTTT	CASRAGRQPQHF
TRBD2	TRBV11-2	TRBJ2-1	.	TGTGCCAGCAGCTTAGGTAGCGGGGGGGTCTATGAGCAGTTCTTC	CASSLGSGGVYEQFF
TRBD1	TRBV28	TRBJ2-7	.	TGTGCCAGCAGGCCTTATGGGGACAGACACGAGCAGTACTTC	CASRPYGDRHEQYF
TRBD1	TRBV9	TRBJ2-7	.	TGTGCCAGCAGCGGAGGAACAGGGGGCGACGAGCAGTACTTC	CASSGGTGGDEQYF
TRBD2	TRBV20-1	TRBJ2-3	few	TGCAGTGCTAGCGGGAGTGGAGCGGGGGGGATTCTGAGCACAGATACGCAGTATTTT	CSASGSGAGGILSTDTQYF
.	TRBV7-4	TRBJ2-2	few	TGTGCCAGCAGCTCGACCCTGGACAGCCCGAACACCGGGGAGCTGTTTTTT	CASSSTLDSPNTGELFF
.	TRBV7-2	TRBJ1-1	many	TGTGCCAGCAGCTTAGCCCTGGGGAACAGGGTCACTGAAGCTTTCTTT	CASSLALGNRVTEAFF
.	TRBV27	TRBJ2-2	.	TGTGCCAGCCGCCGACTGGGGGATGAGGTCGGGGAGCTGTTTTTT	CASRRLGDEVGELFF
.	TRBV4-1	TRBJ2-5	few	TGCGCCAGCAGCCAAGATTGGGAAAAAGAGACCCAGTACTTC	CASSQDWEKETQYF
.	TRBV7-2	TRBJ2-7	few	TGTGCCAGCAGCCGACGGAGGGTCCAGAGCTCCTACGAGCAGTACTTC	CASSRRRVQSSYEQYF
.	TRBV2	TRBJ2-1	few	TGTGCCAGCAGTGGGCAGATTATGGTTTACAATGAGCAGTTCTTC	CASSGQIMVYNEQFF
.	TRBV7-6	TRBJ1-2	many	TGTGCCAGCAGCTTGGAAAGGGGTGAAGGGGCTGACCGCGGGGATGGCTACACCTTC	CASSLERGEGADRGDGYTF
.	TRBV20-1	TRBJ2-3	.	TGCAGTGCTAGAGATCTGTACCACCACGCATCGGATACGCAGTATTTT	CSARDLYHHASDTQYF
.	TRBV12-3/TRBV12-4	TRBJ1-2	.	TGTGCCAGCAGTTTAACGGTCCTATATGGCTACACCTTC	CASSLTVLYGYTF
.	TRBV9	TRBJ2-1	few	TGTGCCAGCAGCGTAGAGGGTAGCGGCGCTTACAATGAGCAGTTCTTC	CASSVEGSGAYNEQFF
TRBD2	TRBV2	TRBJ2-1	few	TGTGCCAGCCCAGAGGCTAGCGGACCCAATGAGCAGTTCTTC	CASPEASGPNEQFF
.	TRBV19	TRBJ2-7	.	TGTGCCAGTAGTATAGGGGGCGAGCAGTACTTC	CASSIGGEQYF
.	TRBV4-1	TRBJ1-4	many	TGCGCCAGCAGCCCTCGACCCACGTTACATGGAACTAATGAAAAACTGTTTTTT	CASSPRPTLHGTNEKLFF
.	TRBV7-9	TRBJ2-7	.	TGTGCCAGCAGGGGGTCGGGGGACCCCTACGAGCAGTACTTC	CASRGSGDPYEQYF
TRBD1	TRBV27	TRBJ2-7	.	TGTGCCAGCATGCTCCCCCAGGGGGCCTACGAGCAGTACTTC	CASMLPQGAYEQYF
.	TRBV9	TRBJ2-3	.	TGTGCCAGCAGCGAAATAGATTCATTAACGCAGTATTTT	CASSEIDSLTQYF
.	TRBV24-1	TRBJ2-4	few	TGTGCCACCAGTGCAGGGGGGCGAAACATTCAGTACTTC	CATSAGGRNIQYF
.	TRBV12-3/TRBV12-4	TRBJ1-1	many	TGTGCCAGTTTAGATGAGGGGGAGGGTACTGAAGCTTTCTTT	CASLDEGEGTEAFF
.	TRBV7-2	TRBJ1-2	few	TGTGCCAGCAGCCCCAAGGGCCTGAACGTGGTCTATGGCTACACCTTC	CASSPKGLNVVYGYTF
TRBD2	TRBV25-1	TRBJ2-2	few	TGTGCCAGCTCTCAAACCGGGACTAGCGCCGGGGAGCTGTTTTTT	CASSQTGTSAGELFF
.	TRBV12-3/TRBV12-4	TRBJ1-6	.	TGTGCCAGCAGTTTAGCCCGATGGGGACGTTATAATTCACCCCTCCACTTT	CASSLARWGRYNSPLHF
TRBD2	TRBV13	TRBJ2-2	.	TGTGCCAGCAACTCTCCGGGACTAGCGGCCACCGGGGAGCTGTTTTTT	CASNSPGLAATGELFF
.	TRBV2	TRBJ2-3	.	TGTGCCAGCAGTGAACAGGTCCGCACAGATACGCAGTATTTT	CASSEQVRTDTQYF
.	TRBV9	TRBJ1-1	.	TGTGCCAGCAGCGAGTTGGAGGGCGCCTTAGCTGAAGCTTTCTTT	CASSELEGALAEAFF
.	TRBV19	TRBJ2-5	.	TGTGCCAGTAGTATAACAGGGTACCAAGAGACCCAGTACTTC	CASSITGYQETQYF
.	TRBV2	TRBJ2-7	few	TGTGCCAGCAGTGTTCTGGGGTTCTACGAGCAGTACTTC	CASSVLGFYEQYF
.	TRBV15	TRBJ2-5	.	TGTGCCACCAGCCAAACAGGGATGACAGAGACCCAGTACTTC	CATSQTGMTETQYF
.	TRBV11-2	TRBJ1-1	many	TGTGCCAGCAGACCGGGACTCGTAATGAACACTGAAGCTTTCTTT	CASRPGLVMNTEAFF
TRBD2	TRBV11-1	TRBJ2-1	few	TGTGCCAGCAGCTTTAACCCTAGCGGGGGTTACAATGAGCAGTTCTTC	CASSFNPSGGYNEQFF
.	TRBV28	TRBJ2-1	few	TGTGCCAGCAGTGCGGACGGGTTCTCCTACAATGAGCAGTTCTTC	CASSADGFSYNEQFF